These T cell receptor beta chains were read from a single sample in a study of shared clonotypes between healthy human individuals. Here immunoSEQ multiplex PCR was the method, and the copy in TCRdb shows in-frame clones only, minus some. The profile shows roughly 1,000,000 clones, about 80% of them singletons. The sample taken for sequencing was memory CD4+ T cells from PBMCs. Every receptor here comes from a man aged 18 to 29 in good health. Some clones in this sample may be carry-over from other donors' samples. The CDR3 runs from the conserved cysteine through the conserved F or W. D genes are given only for firm matches. Where a row states a size, it is once, few, many or the class of an expanded clone; other rows omit it.

v_gene	abundance	j_gene	d_gene	CDR3nt	CDR3aa
TRBV29-1	.	TRBJ2-3	TRBD1	TGCAGCGTTCATCACTCGATACAGGGGGCAGGAGATACGCAGTATTTT	CSVHHSIQGAGDTQYF
TRBV5-4	.	TRBJ2-7	.	TGTGCCAGCAGCTTTCTCCACTACGAGCAGTACTTC	CASSFLHYEQYF
TRBV6-1	once	TRBJ1-2	.	TGTGCCAGTCAGGGAGATCCTAACTATGGCTACACCTTC	CASQGDPNYGYTF
TRBV5-1	few	TRBJ2-3	TRBD2	TGCGCCAGCAGCTACTCCCGTTCGGCGGGAGGGTTGTCAGATACGCAGTATTTT	CASSYSRSAGGLSDTQYF
TRBV7-9	.	TRBJ1-2	TRBD1	TGTGCCAGCAGCTCTACGACAGGGGGGTACGGCTACACCTTC	CASSSTTGGYGYTF
TRBV4-3	.	TRBJ1-1	TRBD1	TGCGCCAGCAGCCGAAAACAGGGGGGAGGAACTGAAGCTTTCTTT	CASSRKQGGGTEAFF
TRBV27	few	TRBJ2-7	.	TGTGCCAGCAGTTCCTTGGGGGGACAGCTCTACGAGCAGTACTTC	CASSSLGGQLYEQYF
TRBV10-3	.	TRBJ2-5	.	TGTGCCATCGGGTTTCCAGAGACCCAGTACTTC	CAIGFPETQYF
TRBV5-6	.	TRBJ2-5	.	TGTGCCAGCAGCTTGAGAGATGCTCAAGAGACCCAGTACTTC	CASSLRDAQETQYF
TRBV2	few	TRBJ2-5	.	TGTGCCAGCAGGGACAAGGAGGCAGAGACCCAGTACTTC	CASRDKEAETQYF
TRBV10-3	.	TRBJ1-2	.	TGTGCCATCAGAGACATTCAGGGACCAAAGGATCTGAGCTATGGCTACACCTTC	CAIRDIQGPKDLSYGYTF
TRBV9	.	TRBJ1-2	.	TGTGCCAGCAGCGGAGGGACCCACGTTGGTGGCTACACCTTC	CASSGGTHVGGYTF
TRBV28	.	TRBJ1-5	.	TGTGCCAGCAGATCACGACTTGCCTATCAGCCCCAGCATTTT	CASRSRLAYQPQHF
TRBV6-1	few	TRBJ1-2	.	TGTGCCAGCAGTGAAGTTGAAGGGTTCTATGGCTACACCTTC	CASSEVEGFYGYTF
TRBV28	once	TRBJ2-7	.	TGTGCCAGCAGTCCGTACAGGAACTCCTACGAGCAGTACTTC	CASSPYRNSYEQYF
TRBV25-1	.	TRBJ2-7	.	TGTGCCAGCAGTGAAACCCTCCTCGGGAAAGACCACTACGAGCAGTACTTC	CASSETLLGKDHYEQYF